The 20 T cell receptor beta chains in this list originate from one sample, sequenced in a study of CD8 T cells in ankylosing spondylitis. Via MiXCR, TCRdb re-called the 5' RACE reads, giving one row per CDR3 protein. The repertoire has roughly 180,000 distinct CDR3 sequences, roughly 13% of them found once; the top ten carry more than 9.5%. The source material was blood, either unsorted or a sorted T cell fraction (not recorded which). The source of these receptors is a female donor with ankylosing spondylitis or in good health (not recorded which).

This clonotype appeared many times. The J gene is TRBJ2-7, the V gene TRBV13; D unresolved. Germline V gene lookup returns CDR1 PRHDT and CDR2 FYEKMQ (reference sequence). CDR3 length: 14 amino acids. V was pared by 1 base and J by 3 bases, with 10 bases between. The CDR3 DNA follows: TGTGCCAGCAGCTTAGTTGCAGCGAACTACGAGCAGTACTTC. Translation: CASSLVAANYEQYF.

V gene TRBV30 combines with J gene TRBJ2-7, with no clear D. Germline assignment: CDR1 GTSNPN and CDR2 SVGIG (reference sequence). The CDR3 consists of 15 residues. Between the trimmed V and J ends, which lost 0 bases and 3 bases, there was a span of 15 bases. The CDR3 nucleotides read TGTGCCTGGAGTGTTTACGGTCGATGGAACTACGAGCAGTACTTC. Its translation: CAWSVYGRWNYEQYF.

The chain employs TRBV12-3 or TRBV12-4 and TRBJ2-3; no definite D call. The V end lost 3 bases, the J end lost 0 bases, and 7 bases lay between the germline ends. CDR3 length: 14 amino acids. CDR3 in amino acids: CASSFQHSTDTQYF. The CDR3 DNA reads TGTGCCAGCAGTTTCCAGCACAGCACAGATACGCAGTATTTT.

Many counts were recorded for this clonotype. The chain couples TRBV28 to TRBJ1-4, with 8 positions matching TRBD1. Germline CDR1 reads MDHEN; CDR2 reads SYDVKM. V shed 5 bases and J 4 bases; nucleotides not matched to a gene: 9. This CDR3 comprises 16 residues. The DNA for the CDR3 is TGTGCCAGCAGTGGGACAGGACTTCCCGTTAATGAAAAACTGTTTTTT. Amino acids: CASSGTGLPVNEKLFF.

This clonotype has at least ten counts. This chain uses TRBV13 with TRBJ1-2; D unresolved. The CDR3 sequence is 13 residues long. V was pared by 0 bases and J by 3 bases, with 5 bases between. CDR1 is PRHDT, CDR2 FYEKMQ, per germline (reference sequence). The DNA of the CDR3 is TGTGCCAGCAGCTTAGGAGAAGACTATGGCTACACCTTC. Amino acids: CASSLGEDYGYTF.

This clonotype was observed at least ten times. The chain uses TRBV12-3 or TRBV12-4 and TRBJ2-3, with 7 positions matching TRBD2. The ends lost 5 bases at V and 0 bases at J; junction bases unmatched: 11. The CDR3 spans 17 residues. This chain's CDR3 is CASSQGPGSGSTDTQYF. The CDR3 bases are TGTGCCAGCAGTCAAGGCCCGGGTAGCGGGAGCACAGATACGCAGTATTTT.

This clonotype has just a few counts. The genes are TRBV27 and TRBJ2-3; D ambiguous. The CDR3 runs 15 residues. V was trimmed by 2 bases and J by 7 bases, leaving 16 bases between them. Germline loops: CDR1 MNHEY, CDR2 SMNVEV (reference sequence). The CDR3 region has the DNA TGTGCCAGCAGTTTAGGTGACGGCGAATGGAATACGCAGTATTTT. This codes for CASSLGDGEWNTQYF.

This clonotype was detected a few times. The chain joins TRBV29-1 to TRBJ2-5, with 8 nucleotides matching TRBD2. The CDR3 contains 16 residues. The junction had 16 bases not matched to a gene; V was cut back by 3 bases and J by 7 bases. In germline, CDR1 is SQVTM, CDR2 ANQGSEA. DNA of the CDR3: TGCAGCGTTGACCTCGCTAGCGGGCAAGGTCCCAGGACCCAGTACTTC. Translation: CSVDLASGQGPRTQYF.

This clonotype has ten or more counts. The rearrangement links TRBV7-2 to TRBJ2-2; D is unresolved. The CDR3 covers 13 residues. Germline V gene sequence: CDR1 SGHTA, CDR2 FQGNSA. Trimming removed 10 bases from V and 1 base from J, with 10 bases in between. CDR3 region: CATWRLNTGELFF. CDR3 nucleotide sequence: TGTGCCACCTGGCGCTTGAACACCGGGGAGCTGTTTTTT.

This clonotype was detected a few times. The CDR3 bases are TGTGCCAGCGCACGGTGGCAGCTTAAAACGTACGAGCAGTACTTC. It translates to CASARWQLKTYEQYF. J is TRBJ2-7 and V is TRBV13; no reliable D call. The germline CDR1 and CDR2 sequences are PRHDT and FYEKMQ (reference sequence). Trimming shortened V by 8 bases and J by 4 bases, and 21 bases separated the two germline ends. This CDR3 has 15 residues.

This clonotype has only a few counts. The chain links TRBV30 to TRBJ1-2; weak D call: TRBD1 (5 bases). Trimming took 2 bases from V and 10 from J, leaving 14 bases between them. CDR3 length: 12 residues. Germline loops: CDR1 GTSNPN, CDR2 SVGIG (reference sequence). In DNA form, the CDR3 reads TGTGCCTGGAGTCCCGGGGGGGGAATCTACACCTTC. Its protein product is CAWSPGGGIYTF.

This clonotype was recorded many times. J is TRBJ1-5 and V is TRBV10-3, with no clear D. Germline V gene lookup returns CDR1 ENHRY and CDR2 SYGVKD. V lost 3 bases, J lost 7 bases, and 10 bases lay in between. The CDR3 is made up of 13 amino acids. CDR3 in DNA: TGTGCCATCAGTGAAGGGTTGGGCCAGCCCCAGCATTTT. It is translated as CAISEGLGQPQHF.

This clonotype has at least ten counts. The rearrangement uses TRBV10-2 and TRBJ2-2; 9 nucleotides match TRBD1. From germline, CDR1 is WSHSY and CDR2 SAAADI. This CDR3 is built from 15 residues. Trimming removed 10 bases from V and 2 bases from J; junction bases left unmatched: 8. The CDR3 sequence is CATHVGQGNTGELFF. The CDR3 region has the DNA TGCGCCACCCACGTGGGACAGGGAAACACCGGGGAGCTGTTTTTT.

This clonotype came up many times. This rearrangement joins TRBV5-1 to TRBJ1-5, with D uncertain. Trimming took 0 bases from V and 6 from J, leaving 4 bases between them. Germline CDR1 reads SGHRS; CDR2 reads YFSETQ. The CDR3 sequence is 12 residues long. Here the CDR3 reads CASSLAVQPQHF. In DNA, the CDR3 is TGCGCCAGCAGCTTGGCCGTTCAGCCCCAGCATTTT.

At least ten counts were recorded for this clonotype. The chain links TRBV20-1 to TRBJ1-2; D unresolved. V lost 0 bases to trimming and J lost 0 bases, with 11 bases between them. Per germline, CDR1 DFQATT and CDR2 SNEGSKA (reference sequence). The CDR3 is 15 amino acids. The CDR3 sequence is CSARDKLIANYGYTF. CDR3 in DNA: TGCAGTGCTAGAGATAAACTCATAGCTAACTATGGCTACACCTTC.

This clonotype was counted many times. This rearrangement joins TRBV20-1 to TRBJ1-1; D ambiguous. Looked up from germline, CDR1 is DFQATT and CDR2 is SNEGSKA (reference sequence). This CDR3 contains 13 residues. Trimming left V 2 bases short and J 0 bases short, with 7 bases between. Here the CDR3 DNA reads TGCAGTGCTAGAAGCGGGGTGAACACTGAAGCTTTCTTT. The encoded protein is CSARSGVNTEAFF.

The chain couples TRBV20-1 to TRBJ1-5; no clear D. V dropped 2 bases and J dropped 7 bases, with 18 bases sitting between them. There are 15 residues in the CDR3. Germline-derived CDR1 and CDR2 are DFQATT and SNEGSKA (reference sequence). CDR3 coding DNA: TGCAGTGCTAGATTGGCAGCCGCTAGGCGCCAGCCCCAGCATTTT. It translates to CSARLAAARRQPQHF.

This clonotype has ten or more counts. This chain links TRBV3-1 with TRBJ2-2; 11 nucleotides align to TRBD2. The CDR3 length is 13 residues. V dropped 8 bases and J dropped 8; count of bases not matched to a gene: 4. In germline, CDR1 is LGHDT, CDR2 YNNKEL (reference sequence). CDR3 sequence: CASLLAGAGELFF. CDR3 nucleotide sequence: TGTGCCAGCTTACTAGCGGGAGCGGGGGAGCTGTTTTTT.

On this clonotype: A much larger clone lies one base from this, so it may be a read error. The chain recombines TRBV3-1 with TRBJ2-7, with no clear D. Per the germline V gene, CDR1 is LGHDT and CDR2 is YNNKEL (reference sequence). The CDR3 contains 10 residues. CDR3 DNA: TGTACCAGCAGCCAACGCGAGCAGTACTTC. Translation: CTSSQREQYF.

A note on this clonotype: Since a much larger clone is just one base distant, this may be a read error. The genes are TRBV28 and TRBJ2-7; tentatively, D is TRBD2 (5 bases). The germline gives CDR1 MDHEN, CDR2 SYDVKM. There are 13 residues in the CDR3. CDR3 region: CATRRGSSYEQHF. As DNA, the CDR3 is TGTGCCACACGACGGGGTAGCTCCTACGAGCAGCACTTC.